The 30 T cell receptor delta chains reported below all come from one sample, sequenced in a study of γδ T cells in repeated Plasmodium falciparum infection. TCRdb re-analyzed the multiplex PCR reads via CATT. The repertoire includes 75,000 to 95,000 delta-chain clones, 0.95% to 1% of them detected once, and 9% to 10% sits in the top ten. Flow sorting of PBMC yielded separate Vgamma9/Vdelta2+ and Vdelta2-negative gammadelta T cell populations for bulk repertoire analysis. Sequencing used gamma-delta T cells from blood. The receptors come from a pool of human donors (malaria-infected and uninfected, not separated).

This clone was seen a few times. Translating this DNA gives a protein that differs at residue 6 from the TCRdb one, which belongs to a much larger clone; a read error is likely, and the protein shown is this translation. The V call is TRDV1, the J call TRDJ1; 8 nucleotides line up with TRDD3. TCRdb gives no J gene; it was assigned here by matching the DNA to germline. Germline V gene lookup returns CDR1 TSWWSYY and CDR2 QGS. With 4 bases clipped from V and 0 bases from J, the junction kept 13 bases outside the gene matches. CDR3 length: 18 amino acids. The CDR3 reads CALGGSLRGIKYTDKLIF. CDR3 DNA sequence: TGTGCTCTTGGGGGGTCCCTAAGGGGGATAAAGTACACCGATAAACTCATCTTT.

This clone is categorized as medium-sized. The same CDR3 can be traced to other DNA sequences in this sample. This chain joins TRDV2 and TRDJ1; D may match TRDD2 or TRDD3 (5 bases each). Germline values: CDR1 GEAIGNYY, CDR2 EKD. CDR3 size: 25 residues. The V and J ends lost 3 bases and 0 bases respectively, with 43 bases between them. The CDR3 sequence: CACDYFRYTRSPEVRPLQYTDKLIF. The CDR3, as DNA: TGTGCCTGTGACTACTTTCGATATACGCGGTCCCCAGAGGTCCGGCCCCTTCAGTACACCGATAAACTCATCTTT.

This clone has more than one count but fewer than ten. A read error is the likely source, as a far larger clone sits one nucleotide away. Other nucleotide sequences in the sample specify the same CDR3. The gene calls are TRDV1 and TRDJ1; D uncertain. TCRdb records no J gene; here it was assigned by comparing the DNA to germline. The length of the CDR3 is 15 residues. Trimming cost V 3 bases and J 2 bases, with 13 bases left between them. Per germline, CDR1 TSWWSYY and CDR2 QGS. CDR3 protein: CALGELRDKTDKLIF. In DNA, the CDR3 is TGTGCTCTTGGGGAGCTTCGAGATAAAACCGATAAACTCATCTTT.

With respect to this clone: For this DNA, TCRdb reports the protein of a much larger clone, which diverges at residue 13, most likely from a read error; the protein presented here is translated directly from the DNA. The chain is built from TRDV1 and TRDJ1; D might be TRDD3 (6 bases). Here the J gene was assigned by germline matching of the DNA, as TCRdb has none. The CDR3 is 19 residues long. From germline, CDR1 is TSWWSYY and CDR2 QGS. The V end was cut by 2 bases, the J end by 3 bases, with 25 bases between. In nucleotides, the CDR3 is TGTGCTCTTGGGGAAGCTCGGCGGGGATGGGGGGCGGTACCCGATAAACTCATCTTT. Translated, it gives CALGEARRGWGAVPDKLIF.

This clone was detected ten times or more. TCRdb shows a much larger clone's protein in place of this DNA's translation, and the two differ at residue 16, likely through a read error; the protein shown is translated from the DNA. The chain uses TRDV1 and TRDJ1; 10 bases are a match to TRDD3. In germline, CDR1 is TSWWSYY, CDR2 QGS. The CDR3 runs to 17 residues. The CDR3 region is CALGEGVGGYDRDKLTF. In nucleotides, the CDR3 is TGTGCTCTTGGGGAAGGAGTAGGGGGATACGATAGAGATAAACTCACCTTT.

This clone turned up a few times. The TCRdb record carries a much larger clone's protein, which differs from this DNA's translation at residue 9; a read error is the likely cause, and the protein listed here is the DNA translation. The rearrangement joins TRDV1 to TRDJ1; 9 nucleotides align to TRDD3. Trimming took 1 base from V and 11 from J; bases not matched to a gene: 17. The germline V gene has CDR1 TSWWSYY and CDR2 QGS. This CDR3 is built from 17 residues. The CDR3 protein is CALGEQLLWSGGSRLIF. The CDR3 bases are TGTGCTCTTGGGGAACAACTCCTATGGTCTGGGGGATCGCGTCTCATCTTT.

This clone was counted only a few times. TCRdb lists the protein of a much larger clone for this DNA, which differs at residue 6, so this is likely a read error; the protein given here is translated from the DNA itself. The rearrangement links TRDV1 to TRDJ1; TRDD3 matches 12 bases. Germline V lookup: CDR1 TSWWSYY, CDR2 QGS. The CDR3 has 23 residues. Trimming cost V 2 bases and J 0 bases; bases outside gene matches: 22. The CDR3 sequence: CALGEGGPTGPWGIRGYTDKLIF. The DNA of the CDR3 is TGTGCTCTTGGGGAAGGAGGACCTACAGGACCCTGGGGGATACGCGGGTACACCGATAAACTCATCTTT.

This clone was observed a handful of times. One base separates it from a far larger clone, so it is likely a read error. Within the sample, other DNA sequences also encode this same CDR3. This chain connects TRDV2 to TRDJ1, with D perhaps TRDD2 (7 bases). Germline V lookup: CDR1 GEAIGNYY, CDR2 EKD. The CDR3 length is 20 residues. The V gene lost 4 bases and the J gene lost 6 bases, with 35 bases spanning the gap. Here the CDR3 reads CACDRIPTGDSEHVRNKLIF. The CDR3 DNA reads TGTGCCTGTGATAGAATTCCTACAGGGGATTCCGAACATGTGAGGAATAAACTCATCTTT.

About this clone: TCRdb's listed protein matches a much larger clone and diverges from this DNA's translation at residue 10, likely through a read error; the protein shown comes from the DNA. The V and J genes are TRDV1 and TRDJ1; no definite D call. Trimming shortened V by 3 bases and J by 0 bases, and 20 bases separated the two germline ends. Germline V gene lookup returns CDR1 TSWWSYY and CDR2 QGS. The CDR3 consists of 18 residues. The CDR3 spells CALGDQRLSGCNTDKLIF. The CDR3 DNA follows: TGTGCTCTTGGGGACCAAAGACTTTCTGGCTGTAACACCGATAAACTCATCTTT.

This clone was observed a few times. TCRdb pairs this DNA with a much larger clone's protein that differs at residue 16, likely a read error; the protein shown was translated from the DNA. There is no J gene call, but TRDV2 is given as the V gene; the listed D gene, TRDD3, was not tested against the DNA. The germline CDR1 and CDR2 sequences are GEAIGNYY and EKD. The CDR3 length is 17 residues. In DNA, the CDR3 is TGTGCCTGTGACACCGTTGGCCTGGGGGATTCCACCGATAAACTCACCTTT. This gives the protein CACDTVGLGDSTDKLTF.

This clone was counted only a few times. TCRdb lists the protein of a much larger clone for this DNA, which differs at residue 8, so this is likely a read error; the protein given here is translated from the DNA itself. CDR3 DNA sequence: TGTGCCTGTGACACCGTGGTTGATAGGAATGGGGGATACGATAAACTCATCTTT. This gives the protein CACDTVVDRNGGYDKLIF. The rearrangement links TRDV2 to TRDJ1, with 9 bases matching TRDD3. The J gene, absent from TCRdb, was called here by matching the DNA to germline. This CDR3 contains 18 residues. The germline gives CDR1 GEAIGNYY, CDR2 EKD. Germline trimming cut 0 bases from V and 4 bases from J; bases unmatched to any gene: 14.

This clone was detected a few times. The TCRdb protein comes from a much larger clone and disagrees with this DNA's translation at residue 3, likely due to a read error; the protein given here is derived from the DNA. J is TRDJ1 and V is TRDV1; 7 bases fit TRDD3. As TCRdb names no J gene, one was assigned here on the basis of a DNA match to germline. The germline V gene has CDR1 TSWWSYY and CDR2 QGS. CDR3 length equals 22 residues. This CDR3 reads CAPGELSIPAPVLGGPTDKLIF. For the CDR3, the DNA is TGTGCTCCTGGGGAACTATCAATCCCGGCACCAGTGCTGGGGGGCCCCACCGATAAACTCATCTTT.

Regarding this clone: The protein held in TCRdb is that of a much larger clone and does not match this DNA's translation at residue 14, likely because of a read error; the protein shown is translated from the DNA. No J gene was called, and the V gene is TRDV1; the table's D call TRDD3 went unverified against the DNA. The CDR3 extends over 16 amino acids. Per germline, CDR1 TSWWSYY and CDR2 QGS. CDR3 in DNA: TGTGCTCTTGGGGACCCATTAACCGGGTACACCGATAAACCCATCTTT. Amino acid sequence: CALGDPLTGYTDKPIF.

This clone was recorded a few times. With only one base between it and a far larger clone, this is likely a read error. This sample also contains other DNA sequences that code for the same CDR3. J is TRDJ1 and V is TRDV1; TRDD2 is a possible D gene (5 bases). In the absence of a J gene in TCRdb, the DNA was matched to germline to assign it here. The CDR3 length is 22 residues. Germline V gene lookup returns CDR1 TSWWSYY and CDR2 QGS. Trimming cost V 5 bases and J 0 bases, with 34 bases left between them. CDR3 nucleotide sequence: TGTGCTCTTGGGAAATCCCCTTCGGTGGGTCCGAATAAGACTAAGTACACCGATAAACTCATCTTT. Translation gives CALGKSPSVGPNKTKYTDKLIF.

This clone has a handful of counts. The protein recorded in TCRdb matches a much larger clone and deviates from this DNA's translation at residue 6, suggesting a read error; the protein here is obtained by translating the DNA. The chain uses TRDV2 and TRDJ1; unclear D gene. TCRdb offers no J gene call, so here the DNA was matched to germline to obtain one. This CDR3 has 18 residues. Trimming took 1 base from V and 2 from J, leaving 22 bases between them. Germline values: CDR1 GEAIGNYY, CDR2 EKD. The CDR3 protein is CACDTTPGNERGTDKLIF. The CDR3 DNA sequence: TGTGCCTGTGACACAACCCCCGGGAATGAGAGAGGGACCGATAAACTCATCTTT.

This clone came up a few times. TCRdb shows a much larger clone's protein in place of this DNA's translation, and the two differ at residue 5, likely through a read error; the protein shown is translated from the DNA. The J gene is TRDJ1, the V gene TRDV2; D perhaps matches TRDD3 (5 bases). The germline gives CDR1 GEAIGNYY, CDR2 EKD. Trimming took 3 bases from V and 1 from J, leaving 20 bases between them. The CDR3 extends over 17 amino acids. The CDR3 protein is CACDAAGGRSTTDKLIF. The CDR3 region has the DNA TGTGCCTGTGACGCCGCGGGGGGTCGGAGTACCACCGATAAACTCATCTTT.

A note on this clone: The TCRdb protein comes from a much larger clone and disagrees with this DNA's translation at residue 3, likely due to a read error; the protein given here is derived from the DNA. The V gene is TRDV2, the J gene TRDJ1, with a weak D call TRDD3 (6 bases). As TCRdb names no J gene, one was assigned here on the basis of a DNA match to germline. Per germline, CDR1 GEAIGNYY and CDR2 EKD. CDR3 length: 15 amino acids. This chain's CDR3 is CARDTVGMVADKLIF. The CDR3 bases are TGTGCCCGTGACACCGTGGGGATGGTGGCCGATAAACTCATCTTT.

Note on this clone: A single base is all that separates this from a far larger clone, so a read error is likely. This specimen includes other DNA sequences encoding the same CDR3. This chain links TRDV2 with TRDJ1; 10 bases line up with TRDD3. TCRdb leaves out the J gene; it was filled in here by matching the DNA to germline. Germline CDR1 and CDR2: GEAIGNYY and EKD. The CDR3 consists of 22 residues. CDR3 DNA: TGTGCCTGTGACACCGGGAGTTTGTATCGACTGGGGGATTTGGAATACACCGACAAACTCATCTTT. Encoded protein: CACDTGSLYRLGDLEYTDKLIF.

On this clone: A far larger clone differs by one base, so this is likely a read error. V and J are TRDV1 and TRDJ1; TRDD3 matches at 8 bases. TCRdb lists no J gene, so it was determined here by aligning the DNA to germline. Trimming at V came to 4 bases and at J to 0 bases, leaving 19 bases not matched to a gene. CDR1 and CDR2 (germline): TSWWSYY, QGS. This CDR3 is built from 20 residues. The CDR3: CALGGSTILGDTQYTDKLIF. The CDR3 DNA reads as TGTGCTCTTGGGGGGTCCACTATACTAGGGGATACACAGTACACCGATAAACTCATCTTT.

This clone has at least ten counts. A read error is the likely source, as a far larger clone sits one nucleotide away. This CDR3 is also generated by other DNA sequences in the sample. The rearrangement joins TRDV3 to TRDJ1; TRDD2 matches at 7 bases. No J gene is reported in TCRdb; it was inferred here by comparing the DNA with germline. Germline loops: CDR1 TVYSNPD, CDR2 GDNSRS (reference sequence). The V segment lost 1 base and the J segment 2 bases; nucleotides outside the gene matches: 25. The CDR3 length is 20 residues. In nucleotides, the CDR3 is TGTGCCTTTACTGGTCTTCCTATTATCGTTAGCCCAAGAACGACCGATAAACTCATCTTT. It yields the protein CAFTGLPIIVSPRTTDKLIF.

To note about this clone: TCRdb pairs this DNA with a much larger clone's protein that differs at residue 7, likely a read error; the protein shown was translated from the DNA. The V gene is TRDV1, the J gene TRDJ1, with 8 positions matching TRDD3. V lost 4 bases to trimming and J lost 4 bases; unmatched junction nucleotides: 23. The CDR3 covers 20 residues. The germline gives CDR1 TSWWSYY, CDR2 QGS. The CDR3 DNA is TGTGCTCTTGGGGTCCCCACTTCCCGTACTGGGGGCCACTGCTGCGATAAACTCATCTTT. This encodes CALGVPTSRTGGHCCDKLIF.

Only a few counts were recorded for this clone. The TCRdb protein, from a much larger clone, departs from this DNA's translation at residue 7, likely by read error; the protein shown derives from the DNA. The V and J genes are TRDV2 and TRDJ1; 13 bases match TRDD3. The V gene end was trimmed by 3 bases and the J gene end by 0 bases; junction bases not matched to a gene: 15. This CDR3 is 20 amino acids long. The germline V gene encodes CDR1 GEAIGNYY and CDR2 EKD. For the CDR3, the DNA is TGTGCCTGTGACTCAGCGCCACGTACTGGGGGATACGCGAACACCGATAAACTCATCTTT. The encoded protein is CACDSAPRTGGYANTDKLIF.

This clone was counted between two and nine times. A read error is the likely source, as a far larger clone sits one nucleotide away. The same CDR3 arises from other DNA sequences in this sample as well. J is TRDJ1 and V is TRDV2, with D tentatively TRDD3 (6 bases). TCRdb is silent on the J gene; assignment here came from matching the DNA to germline. Per the germline V gene, CDR1 is GEAIGNYY and CDR2 is EKD. The V gene lost 1 base and the J gene lost 0 bases, with 14 bases spanning the gap. This CDR3 region has 16 residues. CDR3 DNA: TGTGCCTGTGACACACTGGGCGGGACGTACACCGATAAACTCATCTTT. Protein product: CACDTLGGTYTDKLIF.

A word on this clone: TCRdb pairs this DNA with a much larger clone's protein that differs at residue 9, likely a read error; the protein shown was translated from the DNA. This chain uses TRDV1 with TRDJ1; D may be TRDD3 (6 bases). Since TCRdb gives no J gene, matching the DNA to germline was used here to assign it. Germline V gene data show CDR1 as TSWWSYY and CDR2 as QGS. V was shortened by 2 bases and J by 3 bases, with 22 bases between the two germline ends. The CDR3 is 18 residues long. In DNA form, the CDR3 reads TGTGCTCTTGGGGAAACGAGCCCTCCGCTGGGGCCCCCCGATAAACTCATCTTT. Amino acids: CALGETSPPLGPPDKLIF.

This clone was observed a few times. J is TRDJ1 and V is TRDV1, with D maybe TRDD3 (6 bases). The J gene was missing in TCRdb and was found by matching the end of the DNA to germline. The CDR3 spans 21 residues. V was trimmed by 0 bases and J by 1 base, leaving 27 bases between them. Per the germline V gene, CDR1 is TSWWSYY and CDR2 is QGS. Here the CDR3 reads CALGELLLVGVPYSGTDKLIF. The CDR3, as DNA: TGTGCTCTTGGGGAACTCCTCCTAGTGGGGGTTCCTTACAGCGGCACCGATAAACTCATCTTT.

A remark on this clone: TCRdb lists the protein of a much larger clone for this DNA, which differs at residue 15, so this is likely a read error; the protein given here is translated from the DNA itself. This sequence joins TRDV2 and TRDJ1, with a tentative D call TRDD3 (10 bases). In the absence of a J gene in TCRdb, the DNA was matched to germline to assign it here. Germline V gene sequence: CDR1 GEAIGNYY, CDR2 EKD. Trimming left V 3 bases short and J 0 bases short, with 37 bases between. This CDR3 spans 23 amino acids. The CDR3 here is CACDGAFLLPVLGDAPYTDKLIF. In DNA, the CDR3 is TGTGCCTGTGACGGGGCCTTCCTACTTCCTGTACTGGGGGATGCCCCCTACACCGATAAACTCATCTTT.

This clone was detected only a few times. The TCRdb record carries a much larger clone's protein, which differs from this DNA's translation at residue 12; a read error is the likely cause, and the protein listed here is the DNA translation. This chain uses TRAV23/DV6 with TRDJ1; no firm D call. The CDR3 is made up of 13 amino acids. CDR1 is NTAFDY, CDR2 IRPDVSE, per germline (reference sequence). The CDR3 loop is CAASWWETDKLTF. As DNA, the CDR3 is TGTGCAGCAAGCTGGTGGGAGACCGATAAACTCACCTTT.

This clone has at least ten counts. There is a difference at residue 16 between the TCRdb protein and the DNA translation, so the protein given here was translated from the DNA. The CDR3: CAFHTSFLRVLGDQLRDTDKLIF. The CDR3 DNA reads as TGTGCCTTCCATACCTCCTTCCTACGGGTACTGGGGGACCAGCTGAGGGACACCGATAAACTCATCTTT. V gene TRDV1 combines with J gene TRDJ1; possibly TRDD2 or TRDD3 for D (9 bases each). This CDR3 has 23 residues. Germline loops: CDR1 TSWWSYY, CDR2 QGS.

Remarks on this clone: Translating this DNA gives a protein that differs at residue 7 from the TCRdb one, which belongs to a much larger clone; a read error is likely, and the protein shown is this translation. This chain links TRDV1 with TRDJ1; 9 bases are shared with TRDD3. This CDR3 has 19 residues. Germline V lookup: CDR1 TSWWSYY, CDR2 QGS. CDR3 in DNA: TGTGCTCTCGGGGAACATGCCCGGTACTGGGGGACTTACACCGATAAACTCATCTTT. This translates into CALGEHARYWGTYTDKLIF.

Concerning this clone itself: TCRdb's listed protein matches a much larger clone and diverges from this DNA's translation at residue 22, likely through a read error; the protein shown comes from the DNA. The rearrangement uses TRDV3 and TRDJ1; 11 bases match TRDD3. This CDR3 comprises 24 residues. CDR1 TVYSNPD and CDR2 GDNSRS come from the germline V gene (reference sequence). CDR3 loop: CAFSVQDWGIYHSATVFYTDKPIF. DNA for the CDR3: TGTGCCTTTTCAGTTCAAGACTGGGGGATATACCACTCCGCTACAGTATTCTACACCGATAAACCCATCTTT.